One sample yielded the 10 T cell receptor beta chains listed below, sequenced in a study of shared clonotypes between healthy human individuals. As defined, naive CD8 cells were CD45RO-negative and positively selected for CCR7, with terminally differentiated effector memory CD45RA+ cells excluded. Clones were sequenced by immunoSEQ multiplex PCR, and TCRdb holds only the in-frame ones, with some missing. The table includes roughly 1,800,000 clones, about 94% detected once. The sequenced sample consisted of naive CD8+ T cells sorted from blood. The origin of the receptors is a man between 18 and 29 years old in good health.

The rearrangement links TRBV4-1 to TRBJ1-1; no clear D gene. Germline CDR1 MGHRA, CDR2 YSYEKL. Trimming left V 1 base short and J 2 bases short, with 8 bases between. The CDR3 consists of 14 residues. Here the CDR3 DNA reads TGCGCCAGCAGCCAAGTGGGATCAAACACTGAAGCTTTCTTT. Its protein product is CASSQVGSNTEAFF.

This rearrangement joins TRBV19 to TRBJ2-7; 7 bases are shared with TRBD2. After removal of 6 bases from V and 2 bases from J, the junction contained 4 bases not matched to a gene. The CDR3 spans 13 residues. CDR1 is LNHDA and CDR2 is SQIVND in the germline V gene (reference sequence). In DNA, the CDR3 is TGTGCCAGTAGCGAAACTAGCGCCTACGAGCAGTACTTC. It encodes CASSETSAYEQYF.

The chain links TRBV7-9 to TRBJ1-1; no reliable D call. V lost 0 bases and J 5 bases, leaving 10 bases between the germline ends. CDR3 length: 14 amino acids. The V gene's germline CDR1 is SEHNR and CDR2 FQNEAQ (reference sequence). The CDR3 reads CASSLAQVGTEAFF. In nucleotides, the CDR3 is TGTGCCAGCAGCTTAGCGCAGGTCGGAACTGAAGCTTTCTTT.

The V gene is TRBV5-1, the J gene TRBJ2-5; D gene ambiguous. This CDR3 is built from 14 residues. The germline gives CDR1 SGHRS, CDR2 YFSETQ. V dropped 0 bases and J dropped 2 bases, with 8 bases sitting between them. CDR3 protein: CASSLGVSQETQYF. The CDR3 DNA is TGCGCCAGCAGCTTGGGGGTTTCGCAAGAGACCCAGTACTTC. The whole variable domain, filled in from reference TRBV5-1 and TRBJ2-5, reads KAGVTQTPRYLIKTRGQQVTLSCSPISGHRSVSWYQQTPGQGLQFLFEYFSETQRNKGNFPGRFSGRQFSNSRSEMNVSTLELGDSALYLCASSLGVSQETQYFGPGTRLLVL.

The chain recombines TRBV2 with TRBJ2-7, with 7 nucleotides matching TRBD2. V gave up 2 bases and J gave up 5 bases; unmatched junction bases: 3. The CDR3 contains 13 residues. Germline V gives CDR1 SNHLY, CDR2 FYNNEI. As DNA, the CDR3 is TGTGCCAGCAGTGAACTTACTAGCGACGAGCAGTACTTC. Protein: CASSELTSDEQYF.

The genes are TRBV18 and TRBJ2-5; no definite D call. V lost 6 bases and J lost 1, with 12 bases in between. Germline V gene sequence: CDR1 KGHSH, CDR2 LQKENI. The CDR3 covers 14 residues. CDR3 in amino acids: CASSPARSQETQYF. The CDR3 DNA is TGTGCCAGCTCCCCCGCGAGGAGCCAAGAGACCCAGTACTTC.

The rearrangement joins TRBV2 to TRBJ1-1; TRBD1 might be the D (6 bases). Germline lookup yields CDR1 SNHLY and CDR2 FYNNEI. V gave up 4 bases and J gave up 9 bases, with 12 bases separating them. The CDR3 has 12 residues. The CDR3 protein is CASSGQELKAFF. DNA of the CDR3: TGTGCCAGCAGTGGACAGGAATTAAAAGCTTTCTTT.

The chain carries TRBV6-1 and TRBJ1-1; TRBD1 matches at 9 bases. The germline V gene has CDR1 MNHNS and CDR2 SASEGT. J lost 3 bases, V lost 2 bases, and 7 bases had no gene match. The CDR3 is 16 amino acids. Written as DNA, the CDR3 is TGTGCCAGCAGTGAAATACAGGGGGCATGGGACACTGAAGCTTTCTTT. Translating it yields CASSEIQGAWDTEAFF.

This sequence joins TRBV10-3 and TRBJ2-2; the D gene is possibly TRBD2 (5 bases). From germline, CDR1 is ENHRY and CDR2 SYGVKD. CDR3 length: 14 amino acids. Trimming pared 2 bases from V and 2 bases from J, leaving 6 bases between. The CDR3 is CAISEEGNTGELFF. DNA for the CDR3: TGTGCCATCAGTGAGGAGGGTAACACCGGGGAGCTGTTTTTT.

The V call is TRBV7-9, the J call TRBJ1-3; 8 positions match TRBD1. This CDR3 is built from 16 residues. CDR1 is SEHNR and CDR2 is FQNEAQ in the germline V gene (reference sequence). Trimming removed 0 bases from V and 5 bases from J; junction bases left unmatched: 6. In DNA form, the CDR3 reads TGTGCCAGCAGCTTAGCTCCAGGGGGCTATAGAAACACCATATATTTT. Translation gives CASSLAPGGYRNTIYF.